The T cell receptor (beta chain) under discussion was sequenced for a study of cytomegalovirus exposure and HLA in healthy donors. This CDR3 region has 14 residues. Germline V gene sequence: CDR1 SGHAT, CDR2 FQDESV (reference sequence). Trimming removed 2 bases from V and 7 bases from J, with 11 bases in between. Primers included in the PCR were 60 Vbeta and 13 Jbeta primers. TCRdb keeps only in-frame clones here, not all; method: immunoSEQ multiplex PCR. Its table records tens of thousands of clones. The sample comprised PBMCs. The gene calls are TRBV11-1 and TRBJ1-4; D gene ambiguous. This sequence originates from a man in his forties in good health and CMV-seronegative. The CDR3 DNA follows: TGTGCCAGCAGCTTAACATCGGAGGGTGAAAAACTGTTTTTT. Translated: CASSLTSEGEKLFF.